This T cell receptor (beta chain) was profiled in a study of beta chain features in type 1 diabetes. The wider study: Taken together, all samples contributed approximately 110,000,000 examined sorted cells. Findings and limits, study-wide: The influence of HLA type on TCRB rearrangement stayed undetermined.

Germline-derived CDR1 and CDR2 are MNHEY and SMNVEV (reference sequence). The CDR3 runs 16 residues. J gave up 2 bases and V 5 bases, and 9 bases lay outside the gene matches. What was sequenced were expressed TCRB transcripts, since all of the isolated RNA had been reverse transcribed. The table came from immunoSEQ multiplex PCR; TCRdb's copy has only in-frame clones and leaves some out. Of fewer than 900,000 clones listed, around a sixth are singletons. Cell sorting via CD45RO/CCR7/CD25/CD127/CD95/CD27 was performed to obtain CD4+ naive, central memory, regulatory and stem cell-like memory cells. A few counts support this clone. Its antigen is currently unknown.

The sequenced material came from naive CD4+ T cells from blood. The chain joins TRBV27 to TRBJ2-7; 10 bases are shared with TRBD1. The TCR originated in a woman aged 18-30 years in good health. CDR3 sequence reads: CASSKYTGTGAYEQYF. CDR3 coding DNA: TGTGCCAGCAGTAAGTACACCGGGACAGGGGCCTACGAGCAGTACTTC.